This T cell receptor (beta chain) stems from a study of T cells in Graves' hyperthyroidism and ophthalmopathy. The CDR3 is 16 amino acids. V shed 3 bases and J 7 bases; nucleotides not matched to a gene: 9. Ophthalmopathy in the patients scored at least 3 on Clinical Activity Score and at least 4 on NOSPECS grade, lasting under 3 months. This clonotype was counted between two and nine times. What was amplified from RNA transcripts were TCR beta CDR3 regions. The HTBI primer set drove a first-round RT-PCR of the TCR CDR3. TCRdb reanalysed the multiplex PCR reads using MiXCR and keeps one entry per CDR3 protein. The profile covers 500,000 to 800,000 distinct CDR3 sequences, with about 14% appearing a single time and approximately 12% taken by the ten largest.

Sequenced sample: blood. The TCR originated in a woman aged 45 to 65 with Graves' ophthalmopathy. This sequence joins TRBV12-3 or TRBV12-4 and TRBJ2-1, with 10 bases that match TRBD2. CDR3 nucleotide sequence: TGTGCCAGCAGTTTTGCAATGGGACTAGCGTTAAATGAGCAGTTCTTC. It is translated as CASSFAMGLALNEQFF.